This TCR beta chain was captured in a study of control samples from healthy donors and cancer patients. Profiling relied on immunoSEQ multiplex PCR, and the TCRdb table lists in-frame clones only, not all of them. The repertoire holds some 100,000 clones, roughly 87% seen once, with 15% to 20% in the top ten. Germline CDR1 GTSNPN, CDR2 SVGIG (reference sequence). The CDR3 runs to 13 residues. The germline V and J ends were trimmed by 0 bases and 2 bases, with 8 bases remaining between them. V gene TRBV30 combines with J gene TRBJ2-7; D remains unclear. The source material was blood. The source of this sequence is a woman between 50 and 59 years old in good health. Here the CDR3 DNA reads TGTGCCTGGAGTGTGGGCGACCCCTACGAGCAGTACTTC. Amino acid sequence: CAWSVGDPYEQYF.